The entry that follows covers one TCR beta chain sequence. Its specific antigen is unknown. The input lacks base qualities; no much larger clone sits a single base away. The CDR3 goes from the cysteine to the phenylalanine over 14 residues. Here the CDR3 DNA is all that survives: 42 bases in frame from base 1. The junction shows trimming of 5 bases on V and 4 bases on J, plus 11 bases between the germline ends. CDR1 and CDR2 are read off the germline V gene as SNHLY and FYNNEI. These data come from a study of blood T cell repertoires in COVID-19 (dated by TCRdb to 2020 to 2021). Broadly, across the study: Samples from collaborators originated in the United States, Italy and Spain and spanned both the acute and convalescent phases of COVID-19. The prospective study material was composed of cDNA or gDNA derived from T cells, B-cell-depleted T cells, or PBMCs. Deeply sampled blood TCRbeta repertoires from subjects exposed to, actively infected with, or recovered from COVID-19 were included in the dataset. A freely available public database, intended as a resource for researchers studying the immune response to SARS-CoV-2, is where the repertoires were released. Samples were obtained from the ongoing ImmuneRACE study (first 160 participants) and from over 1,000 subjects provided by 6 global collaborators. Sample metadata almost always included a de-identified subject ID, COVID-19 status, age in years and sex. Where available, HLA class I and class II types were obtained from metadata supplied by the sample provider rather than from assay-based typing.

TCRbeta CDR3 regions were amplified from genomic DNA by means of the immunoSEQ Assay, a bias-controlled multiplex PCR. The source study handled its data this way. Nucleated cell counts per sample were estimated from amplification of reference gene primers within the assay. To quantify the absolute abundance of each unique TCRbeta CDR3 rearrangement, sequence reads were collapsed and filtered. Productive Simpson clonality was computed per sample as the square root of Simpson's diversity index over productive rearrangements. The table was pulled from immuneACCESS by TCRdb, which kept in-frame rearrangements only. Such tables lose some clones; where checked, under half of the loss comes from unresolved V genes, and the rest has no known cause. That table supplies the V and J calls and clone size; D and trimming were determined from the DNA. The sample contains approximately 300,000 clones, approximately 88% of them found a single time. The leading ten clones occupy approximately 6.5% of the sample.

General study outcomes and caveats: The amount of clinical and demographic metadata varied by source and participant and was provided uncurated.

Samples from volunteer blood donors who had recovered from COVID-19 were contributed by a second Seattle source. The collaborating institutions used their own protocols to collect whole blood in K2EDTA tubes. For TCRbeta analysis, collaborator samples were shipped as frozen whole blood, as isolated PBMCs, or as DNA extracted from either sample type. The specimen was peripheral blood. This receptor chain uses TRBV2 and TRBJ1-4; a confident D gene designation cannot be given. The receptor was derived from a man between 18 and 29 years old who had recovered from COVID-19. The DNA sequence follows: TGTGCCAGCAGTATCGGCGGGAATAATGAAAAACTGTTTTTT. This gives the protein CASSIGGNNEKLFF. Joined to the reference TRBV2 and TRBJ1-4 proteins, this CDR3 gives the full variable domain: EPEVTQTPSHQVTQMGQEVILRCVPISNHLYFYWYRQILGQKVEFLVSFYNNEISEKSEIFDDQFSVERPDGSNFTLKIRSTKLEDSAMYFCASSIGGNNEKLFFGSGTQLSVL.